This T cell receptor beta chain was retrieved from a study of blood T cell repertoires in COVID-19. Data came from immunoSEQ multiplex PCR; TCRdb stores just in-frame clones and leaves some out. The sample lists tens of thousands of clones; 70% to 85% were seen once. Concerning this clone itself: An end of the junction does not agree with germline; a read error may underlie this.

The germline gives CDR1 SGHRS, CDR2 YFSETQ. The CDR3 runs 15 residues. The TCR originated in a man aged 55 to 69 with acute or convalescent COVID-19. The chain has TRBV5-1 and TRBJ1-2; D gene ambiguous. The sample consisted of peripheral blood. CDR3 coding DNA: TGCGCCAGCAGCCCCCGGGAGTGGAGAACTTATGGTTACACCTTC. Translating gives CASSPREWRTYGYTF.